This entry is about one T cell receptor beta chain. V was clipped by 1 base and J by 6 bases, with 10 bases between them. The germline V gene encodes CDR1 SEHNR and CDR2 FQNEAQ (reference sequence). The CDR3 runs to 14 residues. These data belong to a study of blood T cell repertoires in COVID-19. In the authors' methods: Scientists estimated how many nucleated cells there were by amplifying reference gene primers. Generated by immunoSEQ multiplex PCR, the TCRdb table keeps only in-frame clones and is missing some. That table gives V, J and clone size, and the DNA gave D and trimming. The sample records approximately 220,000 clones, around 85% being singletons. The study drew participants aged about 18 to 89 years from approximately 23 US areas.

The chain joins TRBV7-9 to TRBJ1-5; D not resolved. The sequenced material came from PBMCs or T cells enriched from blood (not recorded which). The TCR originated in a woman aged 35 to 49 with acute COVID-19. The CDR3 sequence: CASSLGVSGQPQHF. CDR3 nucleotide sequence: TGTGCCAGCAGCTTAGGTGTCAGTGGTCAGCCCCAGCATTTT.